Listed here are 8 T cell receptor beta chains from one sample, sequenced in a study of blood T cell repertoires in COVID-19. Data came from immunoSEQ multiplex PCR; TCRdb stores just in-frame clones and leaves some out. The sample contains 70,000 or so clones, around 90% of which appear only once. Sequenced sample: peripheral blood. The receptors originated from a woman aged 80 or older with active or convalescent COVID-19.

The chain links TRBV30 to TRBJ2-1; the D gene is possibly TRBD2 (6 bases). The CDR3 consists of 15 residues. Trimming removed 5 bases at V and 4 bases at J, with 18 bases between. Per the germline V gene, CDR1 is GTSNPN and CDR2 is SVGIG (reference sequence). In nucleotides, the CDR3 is TGTGCCTGGGGGGGACGACTAGACAAATACAATGAGCAGTTCTTC. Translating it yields CAWGGRLDKYNEQFF.

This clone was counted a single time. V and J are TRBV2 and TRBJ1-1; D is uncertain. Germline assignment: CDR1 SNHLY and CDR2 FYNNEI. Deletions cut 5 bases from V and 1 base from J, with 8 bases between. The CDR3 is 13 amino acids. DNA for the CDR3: TGTGCCAGCAGTTGGAGTCCGAACACTGAAGCTTTCTTT. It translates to CASSWSPNTEAFF.

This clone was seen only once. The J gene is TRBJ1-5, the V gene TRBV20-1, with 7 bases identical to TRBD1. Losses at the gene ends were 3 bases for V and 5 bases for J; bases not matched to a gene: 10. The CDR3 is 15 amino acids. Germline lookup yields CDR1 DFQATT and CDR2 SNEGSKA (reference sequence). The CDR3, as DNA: TGCAGTGCTAGTTTGGCAGGGGGTAACGATCAGCCCCAGCATTTT. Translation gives CSASLAGGNDQPQHF.

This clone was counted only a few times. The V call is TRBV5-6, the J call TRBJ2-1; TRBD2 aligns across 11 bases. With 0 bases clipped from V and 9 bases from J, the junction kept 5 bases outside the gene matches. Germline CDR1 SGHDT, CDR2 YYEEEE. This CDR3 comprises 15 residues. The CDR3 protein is CASSLVASGGIEQFF. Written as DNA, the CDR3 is TGTGCCAGCAGCTTGGTCGCTAGCGGGGGGATTGAGCAGTTCTTC.

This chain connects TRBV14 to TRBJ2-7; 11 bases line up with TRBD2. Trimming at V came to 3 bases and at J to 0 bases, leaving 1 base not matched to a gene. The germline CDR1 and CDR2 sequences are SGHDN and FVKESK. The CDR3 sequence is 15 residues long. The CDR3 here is CASSQTSGASYEQYF. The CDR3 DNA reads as TGTGCCAGCAGCCAGACTAGCGGGGCCTCCTACGAGCAGTACTTC.

In nucleotides, the CDR3 is TGTGCCAGCAGCCTCAGATTATCTGGCTACACCTTC. Its translation: CASSLRLSGYTF. The J gene is TRBJ1-2, the V gene TRBV7-2, with D uncertain. The CDR3 has 12 residues. Germline V lookup: CDR1 SGHTA, CDR2 FQGNSA. Trimming removed 5 bases from V and 7 bases from J, with 11 bases in between.

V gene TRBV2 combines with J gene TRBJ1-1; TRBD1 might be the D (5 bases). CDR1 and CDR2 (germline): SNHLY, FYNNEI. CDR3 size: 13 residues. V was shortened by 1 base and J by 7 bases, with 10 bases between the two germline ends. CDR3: CASSEGRGGEAFF. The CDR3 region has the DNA TGTGCCAGCAGTGAAGGTAGGGGTGGTGAAGCTTTCTTT.

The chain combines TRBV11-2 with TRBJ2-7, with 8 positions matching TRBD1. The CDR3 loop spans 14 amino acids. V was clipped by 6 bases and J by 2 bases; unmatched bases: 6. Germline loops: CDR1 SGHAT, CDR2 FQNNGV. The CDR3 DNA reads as TGTGCCAGCAGATTTGGACAGGGAGCCTACGAGCAGTACTTC. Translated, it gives CASRFGQGAYEQYF.